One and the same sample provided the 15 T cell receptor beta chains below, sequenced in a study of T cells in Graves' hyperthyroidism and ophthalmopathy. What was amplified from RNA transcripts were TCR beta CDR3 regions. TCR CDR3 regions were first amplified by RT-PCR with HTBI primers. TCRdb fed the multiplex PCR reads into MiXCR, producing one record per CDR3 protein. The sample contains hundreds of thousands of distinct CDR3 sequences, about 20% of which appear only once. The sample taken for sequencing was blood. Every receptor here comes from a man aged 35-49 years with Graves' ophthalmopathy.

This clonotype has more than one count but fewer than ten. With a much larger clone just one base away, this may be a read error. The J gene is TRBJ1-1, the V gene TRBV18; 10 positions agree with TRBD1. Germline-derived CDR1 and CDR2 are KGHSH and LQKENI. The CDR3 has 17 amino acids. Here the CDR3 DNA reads TGTGCCAGCACACCAATCGACAGACAGGGGGCCGGCGCTGAAGCTTTCTTT. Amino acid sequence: CASTPIDRQGAGAEAFF. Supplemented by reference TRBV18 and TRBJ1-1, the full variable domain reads NAGVMQNPRHLVRRRGQEARLRCSPMKGHSHVYWYRQLPEEGLKFMVYLQKENIIDESGMPKERFSAEFPKEGPSILRIQQVVRGDSAAYFCASTPIDRQGAGAEAFFGQGTRLTVV.

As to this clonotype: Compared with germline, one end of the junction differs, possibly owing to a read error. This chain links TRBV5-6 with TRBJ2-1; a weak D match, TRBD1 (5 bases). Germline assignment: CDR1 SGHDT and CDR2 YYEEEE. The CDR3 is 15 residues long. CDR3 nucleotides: TGTGCCAGCAGCTTGGGGGCAGGGCACTACGATGAGCAGTTCTTC. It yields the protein CASSLGAGHYDEQFF.

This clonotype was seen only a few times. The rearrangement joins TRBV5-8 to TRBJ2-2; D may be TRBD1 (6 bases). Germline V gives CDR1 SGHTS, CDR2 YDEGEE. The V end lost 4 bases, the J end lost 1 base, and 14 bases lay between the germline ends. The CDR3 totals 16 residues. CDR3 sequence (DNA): TGTGCCAGCAGCCGCACTGGACAGAAGAACACCGGGGAGCTGTTTTTT. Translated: CASSRTGQKNTGELFF.

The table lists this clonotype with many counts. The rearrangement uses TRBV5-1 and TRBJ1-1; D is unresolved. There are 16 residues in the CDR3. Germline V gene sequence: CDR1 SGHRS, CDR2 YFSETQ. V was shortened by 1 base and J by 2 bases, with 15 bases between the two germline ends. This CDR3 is CASSLWVAGGNTEAFF. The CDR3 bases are TGCGCCAGCAGCTTGTGGGTCGCGGGAGGAAACACTGAAGCTTTCTTT. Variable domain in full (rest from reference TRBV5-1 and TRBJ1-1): KAGVTQTPRYLIKTRGQQVTLSCSPISGHRSVSWYQQTPGQGLQFLFEYFSETQRNKGNFPGRFSGRQFSNSRSEMNVSTLELGDSALYLCASSLWVAGGNTEAFFGQGTRLTVV.

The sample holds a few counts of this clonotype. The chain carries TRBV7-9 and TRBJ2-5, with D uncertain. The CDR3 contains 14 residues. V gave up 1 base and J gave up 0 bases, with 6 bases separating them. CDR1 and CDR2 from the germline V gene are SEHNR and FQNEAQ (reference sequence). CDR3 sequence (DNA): TGTGCCAGCAGCTTAGATCGGTACCAAGAGACCCAGTACTTC. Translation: CASSLDRYQETQYF. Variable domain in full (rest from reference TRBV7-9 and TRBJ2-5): DTGVSQNPRHKITKRGQNVTFRCDPISEHNRLYWYRQTLGQGPEFLTYFQNEAQLEKSRLLSDRFSAERPKGSFSTLEIQRTEQGDSAMYLCASSLDRYQETQYFGPGTRLLVL.

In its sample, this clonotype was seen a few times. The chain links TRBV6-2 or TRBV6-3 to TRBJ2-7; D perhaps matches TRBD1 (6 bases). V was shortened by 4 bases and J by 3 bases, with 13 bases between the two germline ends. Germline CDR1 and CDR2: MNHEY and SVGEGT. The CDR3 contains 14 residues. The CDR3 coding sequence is TGTGCCAGCAGTTCTAGGACAGCTGGCTACGAGCAGTACTTC. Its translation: CASSSRTAGYEQYF.

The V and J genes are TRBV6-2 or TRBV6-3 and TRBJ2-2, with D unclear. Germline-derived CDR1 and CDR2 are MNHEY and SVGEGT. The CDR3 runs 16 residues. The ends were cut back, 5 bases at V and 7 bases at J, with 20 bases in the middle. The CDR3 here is CASSPQPTSSFGELFF. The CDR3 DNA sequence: TGTGCCAGCAGTCCCCAGCCGACTTCATCATTCGGGGAGCTGTTTTTT.

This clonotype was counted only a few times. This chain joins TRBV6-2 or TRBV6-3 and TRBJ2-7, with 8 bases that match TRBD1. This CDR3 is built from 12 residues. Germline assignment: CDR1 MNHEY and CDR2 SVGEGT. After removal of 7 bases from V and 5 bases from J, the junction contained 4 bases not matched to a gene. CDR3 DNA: TGTGCCAGCATGATGGACAGGGACGAGCAGTACTTC. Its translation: CASMMDRDEQYF.

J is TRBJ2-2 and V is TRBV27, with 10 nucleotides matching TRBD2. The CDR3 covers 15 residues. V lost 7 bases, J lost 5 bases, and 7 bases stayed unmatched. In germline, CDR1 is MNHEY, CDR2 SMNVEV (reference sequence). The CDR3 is CASTLLAGLTGELFF. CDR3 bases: TGTGCCAGCACCTTACTAGCGGGATTGACCGGGGAGCTGTTTTTT.

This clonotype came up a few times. The CDR3 DNA reads as TGTGCCAGCAGCCGTAACTTCCAGGGTTACGAGCAGTACTTC. Protein: CASSRNFQGYEQYF. The V gene is TRBV7-2, the J gene TRBJ2-7; the D gene is possibly TRBD1 (5 bases). V was shortened by 5 bases and J by 4 bases, with 15 bases between the two germline ends. Germline-derived CDR1 and CDR2 are SGHTA and FQGNSA. This CDR3 spans 14 amino acids.

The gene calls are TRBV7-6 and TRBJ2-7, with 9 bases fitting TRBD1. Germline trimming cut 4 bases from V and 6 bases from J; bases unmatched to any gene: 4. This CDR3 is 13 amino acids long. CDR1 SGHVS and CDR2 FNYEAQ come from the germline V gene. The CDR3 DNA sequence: TGTGCCAGCAGCTGGGACAGGGAGGGCGAGCAGTACTTC. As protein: CASSWDREGEQYF.

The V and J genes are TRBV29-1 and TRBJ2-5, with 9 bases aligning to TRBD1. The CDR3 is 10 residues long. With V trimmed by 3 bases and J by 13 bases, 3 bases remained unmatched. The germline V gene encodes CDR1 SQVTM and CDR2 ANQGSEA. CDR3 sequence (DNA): TGCAGCGTTGAGTGGGACAGGGTGTACTTC. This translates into CSVEWDRVYF. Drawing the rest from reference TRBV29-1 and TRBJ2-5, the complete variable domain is SAVISQKPSRDICQRGTSLTIQCQVDSQVTMMFWYRQQPGQSLTLIATANQGSEATYESGFVIDKFPISRPNLTFSTLTVSNMSPEDSSIYLCSVEWDRVYFGPGTRLLVL.

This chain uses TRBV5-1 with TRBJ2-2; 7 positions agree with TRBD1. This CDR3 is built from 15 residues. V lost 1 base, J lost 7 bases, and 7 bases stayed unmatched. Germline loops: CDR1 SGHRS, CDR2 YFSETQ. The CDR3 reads CASSLIQGTFGELFF. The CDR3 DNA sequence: TGCGCCAGCAGCTTGATACAGGGGACGTTCGGGGAGCTGTTTTTT.

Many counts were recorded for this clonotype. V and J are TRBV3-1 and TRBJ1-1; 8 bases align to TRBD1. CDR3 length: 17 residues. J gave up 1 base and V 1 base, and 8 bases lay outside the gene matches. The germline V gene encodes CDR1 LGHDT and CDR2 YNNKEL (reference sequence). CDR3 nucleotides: TGTGCCAGCAGCCAAGTTTGGACAGGGCCTGGGAACACTGAAGCTTTCTTT. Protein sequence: CASSQVWTGPGNTEAFF.

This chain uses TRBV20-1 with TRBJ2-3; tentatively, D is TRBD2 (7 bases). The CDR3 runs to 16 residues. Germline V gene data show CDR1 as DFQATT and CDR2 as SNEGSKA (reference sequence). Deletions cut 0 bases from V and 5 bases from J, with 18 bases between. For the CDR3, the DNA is TGCAGTGCTAGAGATCTATGGGGGGGGGCTAGAGATACGCAGTATTTT. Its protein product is CSARDLWGGARDTQYF.